This T cell receptor beta chain was found in a study of graft-versus-host responses after intestinal transplantation. The wider study: Anti-thymocyte globulin served as induction for all recipients, who then took tacrolimus and steroids for 2 to 4 years. Whole-study findings and limits: Early after transplant, HvG clones declined as circulating GvH clones peaked. Across patients carrying graft-donor T cell macrochimerism, allografts held high graft-versus-host to host-versus-graft clonal ratios. There were GvH clones found in recipient marrow, and some of them appeared first in ileum or blood.

Produced via immunoSEQ multiplex PCR; TCRdb's table is partial and in-frame only. Here the sample spans some 90,000 clones, 90% to 95% being singletons. For this clone: Its antigen is still unknown.

Trimming cost V 6 bases and J 5 bases, with 16 bases left between them. CDR1 is MDHEN, CDR2 SYDVKM, per germline. The CDR3 runs 15 residues. The source material was unstimulated CD8+ T cells sorted from spleen or lymph node cells, sampled before intestinal transplant. The J gene is TRBJ1-4, the V gene TRBV28; D gene ambiguous. The origin of this receptor is a human donor who received an intestinal transplant. The CDR3: CASSSAAEANEKLFF. In nucleotides, the CDR3 is TGTGCCAGCAGCTCGGCCGCGGAGGCCAATGAAAAACTGTTTTTT.